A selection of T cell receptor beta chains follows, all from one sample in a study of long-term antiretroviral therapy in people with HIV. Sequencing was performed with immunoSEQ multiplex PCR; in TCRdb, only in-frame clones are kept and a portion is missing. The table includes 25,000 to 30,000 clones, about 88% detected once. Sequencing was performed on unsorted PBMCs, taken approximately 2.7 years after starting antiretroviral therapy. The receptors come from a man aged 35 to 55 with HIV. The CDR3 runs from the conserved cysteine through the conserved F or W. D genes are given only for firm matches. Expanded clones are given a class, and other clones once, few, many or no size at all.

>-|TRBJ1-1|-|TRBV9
TGTGCCAGCAGCGCCTTCGGCGGGGCCATGAACACTGAAGCTTTCTTT
CASSAFGGAMNTEAFF
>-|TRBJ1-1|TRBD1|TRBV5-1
TGCGCCAGCAGCATTGACAGGGGTGGGGAAGCTTTCTTT
CASSIDRGGEAFF
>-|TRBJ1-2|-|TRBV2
TGTGCCAGCAGTTTGACAGAAACTAACTATGGCTACACCTTC
CASSLTETNYGYTF
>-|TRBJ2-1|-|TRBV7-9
TGTGCCAGCAGCTTACATGAGCAGTTCTTC
CASSLHEQFF
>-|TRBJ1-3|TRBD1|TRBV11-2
TGTGCCAGCAGCTGGGGACAGGGGGCTGGAAACACCATATATTTT
CASSWGQGAGNTIYF
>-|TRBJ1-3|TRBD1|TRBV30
TGTGCCTGGAGCACGAAGGACAGGGGCACCATATATTTT
CAWSTKDRGTIYF
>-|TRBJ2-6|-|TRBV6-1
TGTGCCAGCAGTGAAGCGGGCTTCGTTGGAGGAGGGGCCAACGTCCTGACTTTC
CASSEAGFVGGGANVLTF
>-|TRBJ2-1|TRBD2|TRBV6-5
TGTGCCAGCAGTTATACAGCTAGCGGCAATGAGCAGTTCTTC
CASSYTASGNEQFF
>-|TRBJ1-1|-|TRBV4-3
TGCGCCAGCAGCCAAGCCGGTAGGGATGAAGCTTTCTTT
CASSQAGRDEAFF
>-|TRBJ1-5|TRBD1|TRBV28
TGTGCCAGCAGTTCCTGGACAGGTTCAAAAGAGGATCAGCCCCAGCATTTT
CASSSWTGSKEDQPQHF
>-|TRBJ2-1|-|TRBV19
TGTGCCAGTAGTTTCGGACTGAATGGGGGGCAGTTCTTC
CASSFGLNGGQFF
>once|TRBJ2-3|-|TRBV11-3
TGTGCCAGCAGCTTAGACCCCGCCACAGATACGCAGTATTTT
CASSLDPATDTQYF
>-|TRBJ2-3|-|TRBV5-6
TGTGCCAGCAGCCTTGCCCCCGGGACCTTGACAGATACGCAGTATTTT
CASSLAPGTLTDTQYF
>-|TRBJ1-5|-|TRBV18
TGTGCCAGCTCCCGTGGGGCGGGTCAGCCCCAGCATTTT
CASSRGAGQPQHF
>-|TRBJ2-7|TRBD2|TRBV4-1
TGCGCCAGCAGTCGAAGCGGGAGGAGCTCCTACGAGCAGTACTTC
CASSRSGRSSYEQYF
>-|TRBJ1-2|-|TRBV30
TGTGCCTGGAGTGTACGGCAAAAGGGAGCTAACTATGGCTACACCTTC
CAWSVRQKGANYGYTF
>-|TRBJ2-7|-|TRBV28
TGTGCCAGCAGCCAGCCCCCCGGACAGGGACTATACGAGCAGTACTTC
CASSQPPGQGLYEQYF
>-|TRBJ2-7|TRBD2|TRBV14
TGTGCCAGCAGCCCCGGGACTAGATCCGAGCAGTACTTC
CASSPGTRSEQYF
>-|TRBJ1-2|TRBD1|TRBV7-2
TGTGCCAGCAGCGTACCGGGACAGGGGGCGCCGGGCTATGGCTACACCTTC
CASSVPGQGAPGYGYTF
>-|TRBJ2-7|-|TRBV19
TGTGCCAGTAGCGCCGACTCCCTAAGCTCCTACGAGCAGTACTTC
CASSADSLSSYEQYF
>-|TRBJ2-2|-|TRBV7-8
TGTGCCAGCAGGGAGGGGGGGGTCAACACCGGGGAGCTGTTTTTT
CASREGGVNTGELFF
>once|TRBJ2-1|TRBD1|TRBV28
TGTGCCAGCAGTTTAACCGACAGGGGGCAAGCCAATGAGCAGTTCTTC
CASSLTDRGQANEQFF
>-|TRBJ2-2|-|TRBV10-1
TGCGCCAGCAGTGCTAATGGGGGGCCCGGGGAGCTGTTTTTT
CASSANGGPGELFF
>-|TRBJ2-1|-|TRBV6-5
TGTGCCAGCAGTCAAGGAGGTGTCAAGGACAATGAGCAGTTCTTC
CASSQGGVKDNEQFF
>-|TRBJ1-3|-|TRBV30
TGTGCCTGGAGTGGAGGGGGGGGGCGAAAGGCTGGAAACACCATATATTTT
CAWSGGGGRKAGNTIYF
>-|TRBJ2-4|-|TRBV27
TGTGCCAGCAGTTCAACTACGTCCTGGTCCTCCAAAAACATTCAGTACTTC
CASSSTTSWSSKNIQYF
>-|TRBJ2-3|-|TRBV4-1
TGCGCCAGCAGCCACCGGGACACCACAGATACGCAGTATTTT
CASSHRDTTDTQYF
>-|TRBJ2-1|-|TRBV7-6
TGTGCCAGCAGCTTAGCCCCCCTAGATGTCGGGGTCAACAATGAGCAGTTCTTC
CASSLAPLDVGVNNEQFF
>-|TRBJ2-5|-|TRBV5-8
TGTGCCAGCAGCTTTAGGGAGACCCAGTACTTC
CASSFRETQYF
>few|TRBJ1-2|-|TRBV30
TGTGCCTTTACTCCGGACAACTATGGCTACACCTTC
CAFTPDNYGYTF
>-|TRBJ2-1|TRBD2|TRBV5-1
TGCGCCAGCAGCTCGGAGGCTAGCGGGGGGGCGAGTGAGCAGTTCTTC
CASSSEASGGASEQFF
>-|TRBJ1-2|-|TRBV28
TGTGCCAGCAGTTTAAACCCCCAGGCGGGGGATGGCTACACCTTC
CASSLNPQAGDGYTF
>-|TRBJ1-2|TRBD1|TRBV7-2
TGTGCCAGCAGCTTAGCAGGGACAGGGGATGGCTACACCTTC
CASSLAGTGDGYTF
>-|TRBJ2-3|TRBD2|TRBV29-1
TGCAGCGTTGAAGGGGGTCTAGCGGGCCTCACAGATACGCAGTATTTT
CSVEGGLAGLTDTQYF
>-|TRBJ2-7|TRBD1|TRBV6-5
TGTGCCAGCAGTTACCCAGGGGGCTACGAGCAGTACTTC
CASSYPGGYEQYF
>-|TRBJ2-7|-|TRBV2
TGTGCCAGCAGGGTAGGGAGGTCCTACGAGCAGTACTTC
CASRVGRSYEQYF
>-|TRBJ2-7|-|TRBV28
TGTGCCAGCAGTTCCGGACAGTCCTACGAGCAGTACTTC
CASSSGQSYEQYF
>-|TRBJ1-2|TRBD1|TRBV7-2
TGTGCCAGCAGCCCCATGGACAGGAGCTATGGCTACACCTTC
CASSPMDRSYGYTF
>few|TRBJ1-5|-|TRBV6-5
TGTGCCAGCAGTTACCATGGTGTCGGAGGCAATCAGCCCCAGCATTTT
CASSYHGVGGNQPQHF
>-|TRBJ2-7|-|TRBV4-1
TGCGCCAGCAGCCAAGATCCGGGTCCCCCCTCCTACGAGCAGTACTTC
CASSQDPGPPSYEQYF
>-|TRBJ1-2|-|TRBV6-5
TGTGCCACGGGGGGGGCGGACTATGGCTACACCTTC
CATGGADYGYTF
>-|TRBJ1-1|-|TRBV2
TGTGCCAAGTCTCGGGCAGAGAACACTGAAGCTTTCTTT
CAKSRAENTEAFF
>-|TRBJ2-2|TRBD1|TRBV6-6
TGTGCCAGCAGCCAGGACAGGGCGAACACCGGGGAGCTGTTTTTT
CASSQDRANTGELFF
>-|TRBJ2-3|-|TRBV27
TGTGCCAGCAACTGGGGGGTAGCCCAGACTATAGATACGCAGTATTTT
CASNWGVAQTIDTQYF
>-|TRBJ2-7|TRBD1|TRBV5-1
TGCGCCAGCAGCGCGGACAGGGCCGCCTCCTACGAGCAGTACTTC
CASSADRAASYEQYF
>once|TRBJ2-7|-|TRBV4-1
TGCGCCAGCAGCCAAAATCAGGGGGGCCTTACCACCATAATCTCCTACGAGCAGTACTTC
CASSQNQGGLTTIISYEQYF
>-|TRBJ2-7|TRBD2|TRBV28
TGTGCCATCCGTTCTAGCGGGAGGTACGAGCAGTACTTC
CAIRSSGRYEQYF
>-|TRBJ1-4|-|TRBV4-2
TGTGCCAGCAGCCAAGCCCGTTCGGGGCACGATGAAAAACTGTTTTTT
CASSQARSGHDEKLFF
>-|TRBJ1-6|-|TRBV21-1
TGTGCCAGCAGCCTTTACGGACAGGGAGTTGTTTCCGGGCCGAATTCACCCCTCCACTTT
CASSLYGQGVVSGPNSPLHF
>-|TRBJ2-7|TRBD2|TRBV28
TGTGCCAGCAGTCCCCCGGGACTAGCGGAGAGCTCCTACGAGCAGTACTTC
CASSPPGLAESSYEQYF